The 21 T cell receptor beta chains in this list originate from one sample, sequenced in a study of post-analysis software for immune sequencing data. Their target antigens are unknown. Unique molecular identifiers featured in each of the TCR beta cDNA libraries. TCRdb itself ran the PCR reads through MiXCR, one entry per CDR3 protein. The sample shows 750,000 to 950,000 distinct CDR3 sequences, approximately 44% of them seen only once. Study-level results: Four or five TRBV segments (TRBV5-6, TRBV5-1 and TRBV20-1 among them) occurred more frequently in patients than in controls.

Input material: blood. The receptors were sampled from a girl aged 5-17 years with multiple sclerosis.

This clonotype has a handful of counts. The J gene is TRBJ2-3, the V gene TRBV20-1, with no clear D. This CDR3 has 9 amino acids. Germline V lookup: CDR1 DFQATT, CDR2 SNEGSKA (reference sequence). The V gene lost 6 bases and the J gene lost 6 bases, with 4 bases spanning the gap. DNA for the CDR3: TGCAGTGCGACCGATACGCAGTATTTT. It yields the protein CSATDTQYF.

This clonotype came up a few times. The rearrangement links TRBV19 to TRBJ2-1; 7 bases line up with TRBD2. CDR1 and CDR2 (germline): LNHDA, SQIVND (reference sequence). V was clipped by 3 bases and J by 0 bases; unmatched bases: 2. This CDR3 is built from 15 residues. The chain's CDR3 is CASSISGLSYNEQFF. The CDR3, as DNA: TGTGCCAGTAGTATTAGCGGGCTCTCCTACAATGAGCAGTTCTTC.

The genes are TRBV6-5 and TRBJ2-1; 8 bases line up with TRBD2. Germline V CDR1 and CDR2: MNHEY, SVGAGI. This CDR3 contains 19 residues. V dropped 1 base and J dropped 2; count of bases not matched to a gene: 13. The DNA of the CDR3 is TGTGCCAGCAGTTACTGGGCGGGAGGACCCCCAGCTCCCTACAATGAGCAGTTCTTC. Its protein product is CASSYWAGGPPAPYNEQFF.

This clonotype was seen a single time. CDR3 sequence: CASSLNLGGRVSGEQYF. Written as DNA, the CDR3 is TGTGCCAGCAGCTTAAATCTAGGCGGGAGGGTTTCTGGGGAGCAGTACTTC. V usage is TRBV7-3 and J usage is TRBJ2-7; 9 bases line up with TRBD2. This CDR3 contains 17 residues. V lost 1 base to trimming and J lost 7 bases; unmatched junction nucleotides: 14. CDR1 is SGHTA, CDR2 FQGTGA, per germline.

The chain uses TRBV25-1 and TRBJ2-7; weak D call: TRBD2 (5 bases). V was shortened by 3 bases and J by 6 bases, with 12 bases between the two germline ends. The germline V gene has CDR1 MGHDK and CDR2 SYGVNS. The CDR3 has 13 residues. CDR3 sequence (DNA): TGTGCCAGCAGTGACCAGGAGGAATCCGAGCAGTACTTC. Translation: CASSDQEESEQYF.

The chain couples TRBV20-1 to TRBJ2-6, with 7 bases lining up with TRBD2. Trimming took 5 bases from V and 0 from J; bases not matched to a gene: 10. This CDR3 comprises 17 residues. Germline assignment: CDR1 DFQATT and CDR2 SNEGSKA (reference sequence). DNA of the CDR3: TGCAGTGCTCCCTCGGGGCGGGAGACCTCTGGGGCCAACGTCCTGACTTTC. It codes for CSAPSGRETSGANVLTF.

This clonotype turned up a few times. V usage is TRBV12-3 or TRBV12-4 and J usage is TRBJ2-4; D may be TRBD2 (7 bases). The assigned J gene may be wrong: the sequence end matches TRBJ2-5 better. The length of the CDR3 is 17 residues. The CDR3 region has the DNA TGTGCCAGCAGCTTGGGGGCGCTAGCGGAGGCGAAAGAGACCCAGTACTTC. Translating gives CASSLGALAEAKETQYF.

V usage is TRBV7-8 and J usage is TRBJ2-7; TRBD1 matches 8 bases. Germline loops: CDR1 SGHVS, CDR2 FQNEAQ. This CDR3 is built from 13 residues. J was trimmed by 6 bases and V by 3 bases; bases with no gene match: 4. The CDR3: CASSFGQGLEQYF. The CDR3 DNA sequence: TGTGCCAGCAGCTTCGGACAGGGACTCGAGCAGTACTTC.

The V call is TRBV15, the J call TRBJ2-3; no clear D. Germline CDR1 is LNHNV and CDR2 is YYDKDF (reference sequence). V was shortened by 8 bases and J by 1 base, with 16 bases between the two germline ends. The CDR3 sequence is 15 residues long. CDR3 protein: CATAEWIGRTDTQYF. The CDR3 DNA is TGTGCCACCGCAGAGTGGATTGGTCGCACAGATACGCAGTATTTT.

This CDR3 is CASSVAGTTLDTQYF. CDR3 nucleotides: TGTGCCAGCAGCGTAGCCGGGACTACCTTAGATACGCAGTATTTT. The rearrangement links TRBV9 to TRBJ2-3, with 7 bases that match TRBD2. The CDR3 contains 15 residues. Germline assignment: CDR1 SGDLS and CDR2 YYNGEE. V lost 0 bases, J lost 5 bases, and 6 bases stayed unmatched.

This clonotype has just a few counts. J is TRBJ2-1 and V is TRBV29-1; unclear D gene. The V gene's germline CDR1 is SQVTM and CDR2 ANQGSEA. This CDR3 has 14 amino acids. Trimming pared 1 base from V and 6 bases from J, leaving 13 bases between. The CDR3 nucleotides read TGCAGCGTTGAAGGTAGACCCCTGGGCAATGAGCAGTTCTTC. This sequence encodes CSVEGRPLGNEQFF.

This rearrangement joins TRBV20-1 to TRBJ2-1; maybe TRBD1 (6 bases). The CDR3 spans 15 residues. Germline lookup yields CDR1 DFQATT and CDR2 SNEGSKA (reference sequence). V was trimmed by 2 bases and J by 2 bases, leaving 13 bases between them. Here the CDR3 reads CSARPLGGTYNEQFF. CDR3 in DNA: TGCAGTGCTAGACCCCTAGGGGGAACCTACAATGAGCAGTTCTTC.

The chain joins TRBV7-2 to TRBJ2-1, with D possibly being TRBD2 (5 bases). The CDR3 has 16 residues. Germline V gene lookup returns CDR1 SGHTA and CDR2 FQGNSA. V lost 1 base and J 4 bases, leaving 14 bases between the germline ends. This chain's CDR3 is CASSLGAGRGYNEQFF. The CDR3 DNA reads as TGTGCCAGCAGCTTAGGGGCTGGCCGCGGGTACAATGAGCAGTTCTTC.

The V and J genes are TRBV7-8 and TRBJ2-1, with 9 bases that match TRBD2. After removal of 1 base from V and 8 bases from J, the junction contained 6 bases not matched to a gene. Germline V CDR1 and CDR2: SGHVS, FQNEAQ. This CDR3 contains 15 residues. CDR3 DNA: TGTGCCAGCAGCTTAGGCGGGGGGGCCTTGGATGAGCAGTTCTTC. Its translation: CASSLGGGALDEQFF.

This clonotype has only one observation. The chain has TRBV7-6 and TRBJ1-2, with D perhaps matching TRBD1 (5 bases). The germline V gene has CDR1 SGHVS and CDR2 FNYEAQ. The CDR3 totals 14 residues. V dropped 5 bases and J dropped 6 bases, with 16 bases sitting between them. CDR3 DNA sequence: TGTGCCAGCAGCCCAGAGGCAGGGCTGGATGGCTACACCTTC. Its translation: CASSPEAGLDGYTF.

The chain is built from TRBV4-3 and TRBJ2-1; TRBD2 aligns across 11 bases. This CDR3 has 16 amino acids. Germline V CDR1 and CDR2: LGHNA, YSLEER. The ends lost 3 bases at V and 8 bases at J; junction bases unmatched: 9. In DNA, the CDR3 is TGCGCCAGCAGCCAGCTTAGCGGGAGGGCTAACCATGAGCAGTTCTTC. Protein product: CASSQLSGRANHEQFF.

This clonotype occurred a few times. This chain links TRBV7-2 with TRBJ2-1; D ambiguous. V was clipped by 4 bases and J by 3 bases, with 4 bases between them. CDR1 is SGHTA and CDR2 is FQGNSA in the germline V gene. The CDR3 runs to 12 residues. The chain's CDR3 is CASSWGYNEQFF. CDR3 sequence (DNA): TGTGCCAGCAGCTGGGGCTACAATGAGCAGTTCTTC.

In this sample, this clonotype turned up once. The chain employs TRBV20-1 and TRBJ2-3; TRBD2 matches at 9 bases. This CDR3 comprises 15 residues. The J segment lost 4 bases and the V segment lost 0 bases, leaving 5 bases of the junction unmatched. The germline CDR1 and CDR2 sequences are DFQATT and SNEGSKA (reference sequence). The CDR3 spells CSAREASGNADTQYF. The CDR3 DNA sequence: TGCAGTGCTAGAGAGGCTAGCGGGAACGCAGATACGCAGTATTTT.

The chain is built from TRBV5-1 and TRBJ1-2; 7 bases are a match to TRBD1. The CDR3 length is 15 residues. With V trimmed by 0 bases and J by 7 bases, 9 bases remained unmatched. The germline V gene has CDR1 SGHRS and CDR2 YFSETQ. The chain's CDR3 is CASSLDVQGTTGYTF. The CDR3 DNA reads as TGCGCCAGCAGCTTGGATGTACAGGGGACAACTGGCTACACCTTC.

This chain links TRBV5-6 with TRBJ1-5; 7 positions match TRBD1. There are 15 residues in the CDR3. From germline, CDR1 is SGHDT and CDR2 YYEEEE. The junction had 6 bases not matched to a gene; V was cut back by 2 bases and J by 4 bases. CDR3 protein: CASSFGRGSNQPQHF. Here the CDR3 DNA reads TGTGCCAGCAGCTTCGGCAGGGGGTCAAATCAGCCCCAGCATTTT. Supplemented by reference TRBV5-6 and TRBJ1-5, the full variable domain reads DAGVTQSPTHLIKTRGQQVTLRCSPKSGHDTVSWYQQALGQGPQFIFQYYEEEERQRGNFPDRFSGHQFPNYSSELNVNALLLGDSALYLCASSFGRGSNQPQHFGDGTRLSIL.

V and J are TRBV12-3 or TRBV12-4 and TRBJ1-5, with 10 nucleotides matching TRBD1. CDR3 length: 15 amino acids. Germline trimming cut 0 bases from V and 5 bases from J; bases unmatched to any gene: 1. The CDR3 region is CASSLAGQGYQPQHF. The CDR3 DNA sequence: TGTGCCAGCAGTTTAGCGGGACAGGGGTATCAGCCCCAGCATTTT.